This passage covers 2 T cell receptor beta chains from one sample sequenced in a study of breast tumors, draining lymph nodes, adjacent tissues. The lymph nodes were axillary draining lymph nodes from breast cancer patients. TCRdb redid the calling of the multiplex PCR reads with MiXCR, one entry per CDR3 protein. The sample lists about 180,000 distinct CDR3 sequences; roughly a third were seen once. The sequenced sample consisted of axillary lymph node tissue. These receptor sequences come from a female donor with breast cancer. Some clones in this sample may be carry-over from other donors' samples.

At least ten counts were recorded for this clonotype. V gene TRBV6-6 combines with J gene TRBJ2-2, with D unclear. The CDR3 loop spans 12 amino acids. CDR1 is MNHNY and CDR2 is SVGAGI in the germline V gene (reference sequence). Trimming took 6 bases from V and 2 from J, leaving 4 bases between them. The CDR3 protein is CASRPNTGELFF. CDR3 bases: TGTGCCAGCAGACCTAACACCGGGGAGCTGTTTTTT.

The sample holds many counts of this clonotype. The CDR3 DNA reads as TGTGCCAGCAGCTTAGGTTCTAGCGGGAGGTCCTTTTACGAGCAGTACTTC. This codes for CASSLGSSGRSFYEQYF. V is TRBV11-2 and J is TRBJ2-7; TRBD2 matches at 11 bases. There are 17 residues in the CDR3. Germline values: CDR1 SGHAT, CDR2 FQNNGV. J lost 4 bases, V lost 1 base, and 9 bases had no gene match.